This section outlines one T cell receptor beta chain sequence together with its context. Its specificity is not known. The entry originates in a study of cytomegalovirus exposure and HLA in healthy donors. Study as a whole: There were 350 to 450 genotyped donors. Of these, 81% fell in the genetic ancestry cluster associated with self-reported Caucasian donors. Study results and caveats: Sequencing depth roughly uniform across donors was assumed in presence/absence analyses. In vitro, three CMV-associated chains proved specific for CMV antigens.

Germline V gene data show CDR1 as SGHRS and CDR2 as YFSETQ. V gave up 6 bases and J gave up 2 bases; unmatched junction bases: 5. CDR3 length: 14 amino acids. Both 60 Vbeta primers and 13 Jbeta primers went into the PCR. Original handling: Later analysis identified tens of millions of unique TCR beta chains, 10 million to 12 million shared. The assay was immunoSEQ multiplex PCR, and TCRdb's table has in-frame clones only and misses some. V and J calls and clone size are given by that table; D and trimming were obtained from the DNA. The sample includes 150,000 to 200,000 clones. The sequenced sample consisted of PBMCs. This chain connects TRBV5-1 to TRBJ2-1; 7 nucleotides line up with TRBD2. The sequence was obtained from a young man in good health and CMV-seronegative. CDR3 nucleotides: TGCGCCAGCAACTTTGCGGGGGCCTACAATGAGCAGTTCTTC. The encoded protein is CASNFAGAYNEQFF.